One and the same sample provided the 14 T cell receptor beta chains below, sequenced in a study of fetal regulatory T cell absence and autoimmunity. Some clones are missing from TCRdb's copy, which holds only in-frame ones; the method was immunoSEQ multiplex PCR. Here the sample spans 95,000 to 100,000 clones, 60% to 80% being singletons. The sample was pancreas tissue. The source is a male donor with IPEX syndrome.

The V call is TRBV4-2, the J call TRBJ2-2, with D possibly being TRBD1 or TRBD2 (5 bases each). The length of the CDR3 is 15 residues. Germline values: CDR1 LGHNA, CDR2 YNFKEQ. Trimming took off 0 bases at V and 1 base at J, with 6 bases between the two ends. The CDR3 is CASSQERGNTGELFF. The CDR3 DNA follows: TGTGCCAGCAGCCAAGAGAGGGGGAACACCGGGGAGCTGTTTTTT.

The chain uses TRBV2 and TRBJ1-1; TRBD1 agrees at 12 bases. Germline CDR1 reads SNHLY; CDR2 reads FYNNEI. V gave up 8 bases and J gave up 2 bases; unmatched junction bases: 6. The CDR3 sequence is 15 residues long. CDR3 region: CASSGTGGPNTEAFF. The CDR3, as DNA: TGTGCCAGCTCCGGGACAGGGGGCCCCAACACTGAAGCTTTCTTT.

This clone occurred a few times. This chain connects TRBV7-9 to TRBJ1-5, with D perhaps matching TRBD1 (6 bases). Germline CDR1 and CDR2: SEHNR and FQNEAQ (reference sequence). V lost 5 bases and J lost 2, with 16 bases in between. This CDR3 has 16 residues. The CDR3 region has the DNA TGTGCCAGCAGCCGCTGGGGGCGGGGAGGCAATCAGCCCCAGCATTTT. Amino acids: CASSRWGRGGNQPQHF.

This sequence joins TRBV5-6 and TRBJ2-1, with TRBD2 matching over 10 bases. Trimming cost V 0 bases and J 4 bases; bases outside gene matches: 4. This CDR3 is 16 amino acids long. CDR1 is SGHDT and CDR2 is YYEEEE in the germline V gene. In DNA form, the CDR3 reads TGTGCCAGCAGCTTGGAACTAGCGGGACGATACAATGAGCAGTTCTTC. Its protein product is CASSLELAGRYNEQFF.

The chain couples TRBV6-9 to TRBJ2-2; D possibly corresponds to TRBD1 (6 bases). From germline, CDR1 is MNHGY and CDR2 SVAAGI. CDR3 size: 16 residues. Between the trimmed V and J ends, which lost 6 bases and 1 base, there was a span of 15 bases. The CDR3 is CASRSTGSGNTGELFF. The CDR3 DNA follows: TGTGCCAGCAGGTCCACAGGGAGTGGGAACACCGGGGAGCTGTTTTTT.

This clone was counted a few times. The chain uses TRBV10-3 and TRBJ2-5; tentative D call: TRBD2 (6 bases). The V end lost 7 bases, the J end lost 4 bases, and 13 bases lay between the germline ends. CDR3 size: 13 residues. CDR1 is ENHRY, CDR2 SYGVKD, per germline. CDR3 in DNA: TGTGCCATCAAGGAGGGATCGGTAGAGACCCAGTACTTC. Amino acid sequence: CAIKEGSVETQYF.

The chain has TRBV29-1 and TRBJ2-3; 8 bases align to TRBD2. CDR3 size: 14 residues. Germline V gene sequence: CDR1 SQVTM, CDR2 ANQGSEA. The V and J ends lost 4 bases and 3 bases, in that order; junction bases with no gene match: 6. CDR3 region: CSVGAGGNTDTQYF. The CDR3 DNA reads TGCAGCGTTGGCGCGGGAGGTAATACAGATACGCAGTATTTT.

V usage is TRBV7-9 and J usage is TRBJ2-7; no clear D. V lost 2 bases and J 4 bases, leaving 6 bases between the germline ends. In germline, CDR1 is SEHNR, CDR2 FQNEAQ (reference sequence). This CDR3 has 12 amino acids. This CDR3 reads CASSLRRYEQYF. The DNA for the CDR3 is TGTGCCAGCAGCTTAAGGCGGTACGAGCAGTACTTC.

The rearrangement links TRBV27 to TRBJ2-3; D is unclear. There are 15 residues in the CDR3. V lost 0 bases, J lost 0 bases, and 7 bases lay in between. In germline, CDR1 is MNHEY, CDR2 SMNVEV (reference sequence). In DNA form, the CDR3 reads TGTGCCAGCAGTTTATCTCTCTACAGCACAGATACGCAGTATTTT. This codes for CASSLSLYSTDTQYF.

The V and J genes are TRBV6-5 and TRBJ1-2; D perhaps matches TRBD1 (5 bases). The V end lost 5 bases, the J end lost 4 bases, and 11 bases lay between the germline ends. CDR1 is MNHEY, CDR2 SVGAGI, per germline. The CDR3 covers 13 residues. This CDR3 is CASSVTEGYGYTF. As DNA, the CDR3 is TGTGCCAGCAGTGTGACAGAAGGCTATGGCTACACCTTC.

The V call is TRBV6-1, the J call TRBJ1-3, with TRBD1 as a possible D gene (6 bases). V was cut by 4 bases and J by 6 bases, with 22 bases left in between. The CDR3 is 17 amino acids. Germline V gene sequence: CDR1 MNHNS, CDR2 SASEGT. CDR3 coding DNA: TGTGCCAGCAGTGCGAACCGGAGGACAGCTCTGGAAAACACCATATATTTT. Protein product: CASSANRRTALENTIYF.

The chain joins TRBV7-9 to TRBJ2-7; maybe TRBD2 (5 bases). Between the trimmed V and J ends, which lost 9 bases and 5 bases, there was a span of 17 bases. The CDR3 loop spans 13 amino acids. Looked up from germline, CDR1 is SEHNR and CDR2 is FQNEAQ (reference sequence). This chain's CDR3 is CASRLRGQDEQYF. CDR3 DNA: TGTGCCAGTCGCTTACGAGGGCAGGACGAGCAGTACTTC.

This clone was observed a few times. This CDR3 is CASQAEAFF. CDR3 coding DNA: TGTGCCAGCCAGGCTGAAGCTTTCTTT. The chain uses TRBV13 and TRBJ1-1; D remains unclear. This CDR3 is 9 amino acids long. The germline CDR1 and CDR2 sequences are PRHDT and FYEKMQ (reference sequence). The V and J ends lost 8 bases and 6 bases respectively, with 4 bases between them.

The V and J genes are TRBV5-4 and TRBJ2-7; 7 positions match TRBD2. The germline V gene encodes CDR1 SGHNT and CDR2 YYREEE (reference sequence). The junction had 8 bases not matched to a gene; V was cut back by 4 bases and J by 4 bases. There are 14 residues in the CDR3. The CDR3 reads CASSKPGLPYEQYF. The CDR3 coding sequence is TGTGCCAGCAGCAAACCGGGACTACCGTACGAGCAGTACTTC.